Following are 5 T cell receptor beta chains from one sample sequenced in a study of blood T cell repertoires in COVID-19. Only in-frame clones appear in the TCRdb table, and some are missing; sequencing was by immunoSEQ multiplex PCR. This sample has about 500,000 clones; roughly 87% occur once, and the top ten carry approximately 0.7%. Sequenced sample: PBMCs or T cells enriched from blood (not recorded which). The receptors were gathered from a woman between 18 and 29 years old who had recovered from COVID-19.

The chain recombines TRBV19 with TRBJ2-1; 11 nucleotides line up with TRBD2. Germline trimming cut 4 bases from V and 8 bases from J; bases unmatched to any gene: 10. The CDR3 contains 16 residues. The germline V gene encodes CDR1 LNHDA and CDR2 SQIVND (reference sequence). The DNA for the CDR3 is TGTGCCAGTAGTACCTCCTTAGCGGGGGGGCCCGATGAGCAGTTCTTC. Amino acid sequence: CASSTSLAGGPDEQFF. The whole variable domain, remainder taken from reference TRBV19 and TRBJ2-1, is DGGITQSPKYLFRKEGQNVTLSCEQNLNHDAMYWYRQDPGQGLRLIYYSQIVNDFQKGDIAEGYSVSREKKESFPLTVTSAQKNPTAFYLCASSTSLAGGPDEQFFGPGTRLTVL.

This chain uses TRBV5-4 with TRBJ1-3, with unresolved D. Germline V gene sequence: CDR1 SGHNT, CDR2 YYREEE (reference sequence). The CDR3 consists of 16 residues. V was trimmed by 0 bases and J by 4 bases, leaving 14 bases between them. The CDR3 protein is CASSLEGSGIGNTIYF. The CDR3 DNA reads TGTGCCAGCAGCTTGGAAGGATCCGGGATCGGAAACACCATATATTTT.

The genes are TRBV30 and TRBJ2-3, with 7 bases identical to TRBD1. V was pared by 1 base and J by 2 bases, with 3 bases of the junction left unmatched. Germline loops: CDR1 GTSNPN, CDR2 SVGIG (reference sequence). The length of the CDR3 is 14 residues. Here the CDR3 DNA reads TGTGCCTGGAGTGGAGGGGGCTACACAGATACGCAGTATTTT. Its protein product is CAWSGGGYTDTQYF.

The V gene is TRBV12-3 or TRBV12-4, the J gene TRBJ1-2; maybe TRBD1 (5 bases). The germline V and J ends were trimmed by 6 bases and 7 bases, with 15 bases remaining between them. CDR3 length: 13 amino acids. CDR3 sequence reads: CASSYDSLGGYTF. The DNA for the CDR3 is TGTGCCAGCAGCTACGACAGCTTGGGTGGCTACACCTTC.

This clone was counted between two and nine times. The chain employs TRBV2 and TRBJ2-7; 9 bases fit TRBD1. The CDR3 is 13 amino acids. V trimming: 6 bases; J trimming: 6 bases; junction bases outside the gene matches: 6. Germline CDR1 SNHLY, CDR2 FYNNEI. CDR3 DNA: TGTGCCAGCAGGGGGACAGGGTCCGGCGAGCAGTACTTC. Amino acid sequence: CASRGTGSGEQYF.